These T cell receptor beta chains were read from a single sample in a study of cytomegalovirus exposure and HLA in healthy donors. Clones were read by immunoSEQ multiplex PCR, and TCRdb kept only the in-frame ones, dropping some. This sample carries under 200,000 clones, around 80% of them seen once, and the ten largest clones take 4.5% to 6%. What was sequenced was PBMCs. The receptors originated from a man aged 35-49 years in good health and CMV-seronegative. Each CDR3 is given with its conserved first and last residue. A D gene is named only where the DNA matches it firmly. Some rows have no size entry. The others give once, few or many, or a class for an expanded clone.

D gene: -; V gene: TRBV18; J gene: TRBJ2-2; clone size: -; CDR3 protein: CASSPRSVGELFF; CDR3 DNA: TGTGCCAGCTCACCACGGTCAGTCGGGGAGCTGTTTTTT
D gene: TRBD1; V gene: TRBV6-5; J gene: TRBJ1-1; clone size: few; CDR3 protein: CASINRQGAEAFF; CDR3 DNA: TGTGCCAGCATCAACCGACAGGGGGCTGAAGCTTTCTTT
D gene: -; V gene: TRBV2; J gene: TRBJ2-1; clone size: -; CDR3 protein: CASHFDRINHNEQFF; CDR3 DNA: TGTGCCAGCCACTTCGACAGGATTAATCACAATGAGCAGTTCTTC
D gene: TRBD2; V gene: TRBV6-4; J gene: TRBJ2-1; clone size: -; CDR3 protein: CASSDQGGPAYNEQFF; CDR3 DNA: TGTGCCAGCAGTGATCAGGGAGGGCCCGCCTACAATGAGCAGTTCTTC
D gene: -; V gene: TRBV5-1; J gene: TRBJ1-1; clone size: -; CDR3 protein: CASSPAGTEAFF; CDR3 DNA: TGCGCCAGCAGCCCGGCGGGCACTGAAGCTTTCTTT
D gene: -; V gene: TRBV18; J gene: TRBJ1-2; clone size: -; CDR3 protein: CASSPLASSYGYTF; CDR3 DNA: TGTGCCAGCTCACCATTAGCTTCCTCCTATGGCTACACCTTC
D gene: -; V gene: TRBV4-3; J gene: TRBJ1-2; clone size: -; CDR3 protein: CASSQEGGFYGYTF; CDR3 DNA: TGCGCCAGCAGCCAAGAAGGAGGGTTCTATGGCTACACCTTC
D gene: -; V gene: TRBV11-3; J gene: TRBJ1-2; clone size: -; CDR3 protein: CASSSSWGGVGYTF; CDR3 DNA: TGTGCCAGCAGCTCCTCGTGGGGGGGTGTTGGCTACACCTTC
D gene: TRBD2; V gene: TRBV7-8; J gene: TRBJ2-5; clone size: -; CDR3 protein: CASSQGLADQGPRETQYF; CDR3 DNA: TGTGCCAGCAGTCAGGGACTAGCGGATCAAGGGCCTCGAGAGACCCAGTACTTC
D gene: -; V gene: TRBV4-1; J gene: TRBJ1-6; clone size: -; CDR3 protein: CASSHEGSSSYNSPLHF; CDR3 DNA: TGCGCCAGCAGCCACGAGGGAAGTAGCTCCTATAATTCACCCCTCCACTTT
D gene: -; V gene: TRBV5-1; J gene: TRBJ2-5; clone size: -; CDR3 protein: CASSLAGFGTQYF; CDR3 DNA: TGCGCCAGCAGCTTGGCGGGTTTTGGGACCCAGTACTTC
D gene: -; V gene: TRBV5-1; J gene: TRBJ1-6; clone size: -; CDR3 protein: CASSGTNNSPLHF; CDR3 DNA: TGCGCCAGCAGCGGGACAAATAATTCACCCCTCCACTTT
D gene: TRBD1; V gene: TRBV7-9; J gene: TRBJ2-7; clone size: -; CDR3 protein: CASSSLRQGDYEQYF; CDR3 DNA: TGTGCCAGCAGCTCTCTCCGACAGGGGGATTACGAGCAGTACTTC
D gene: TRBD1; V gene: TRBV18; J gene: TRBJ2-7; clone size: once; CDR3 protein: CASSPGQGATEQYF; CDR3 DNA: TGTGCCAGCTCGCCGGGACAGGGGGCCACCGAGCAGTACTTC
D gene: -; V gene: TRBV10-3; J gene: TRBJ2-6; clone size: -; CDR3 protein: CAISDRGSGANVLTF; CDR3 DNA: TGTGCCATCAGTGACCGGGGCTCTGGGGCCAACGTCCTGACTTTC
D gene: -; V gene: TRBV5-1; J gene: TRBJ1-6; clone size: -; CDR3 protein: CASSAAPGLDSPLHF; CDR3 DNA: TGCGCCAGCAGCGCCGCCCCAGGGTTAGACTCACCCCTCCACTTT
D gene: -; V gene: TRBV5-6; J gene: TRBJ2-5; clone size: once; CDR3 protein: CASSSMVSQYF; CDR3 DNA: TGTGCCAGCAGCTCGATGGTTAGCCAGTACTTC
D gene: TRBD1; V gene: TRBV10-1; J gene: TRBJ1-1; clone size: once; CDR3 protein: CASSPTGKDTEAFF; CDR3 DNA: TGCGCCAGCAGCCCGACAGGGAAGGACACTGAAGCTTTCTTT
D gene: TRBD2; V gene: TRBV7-3; J gene: TRBJ2-1; clone size: -; CDR3 protein: CASSLGLAGGRQFF; CDR3 DNA: TGTGCCAGCAGCTTAGGACTAGCGGGAGGGAGGCAGTTCTTC
D gene: -; V gene: TRBV9; J gene: TRBJ1-1; clone size: -; CDR3 protein: CASSVDQGGTEAFF; CDR3 DNA: TGTGCCAGCAGCGTAGATCAGGGAGGCACTGAAGCTTTCTTT
D gene: TRBD2; V gene: TRBV6-5; J gene: TRBJ2-3; clone size: -; CDR3 protein: CASRKRGALTDTQYF; CDR3 DNA: TGTGCCAGCAGGAAGCGGGGGGCCCTCACAGATACGCAGTATTTT
D gene: -; V gene: TRBV10-1; J gene: TRBJ1-1; clone size: -; CDR3 protein: CASSEYRGMNTEAFF; CDR3 DNA: TGCGCCAGCAGTGAATATCGAGGGATGAACACTGAAGCTTTCTTT
D gene: -; V gene: TRBV7-9; J gene: TRBJ2-7; clone size: -; CDR3 protein: CASSFMAGSYEQYF; CDR3 DNA: TGTGCCAGCAGCTTCATGGCGGGATCCTACGAGCAGTACTTC
D gene: TRBD2; V gene: TRBV7-6; J gene: TRBJ2-7; clone size: -; CDR3 protein: CASSLIAGFSYEQYF; CDR3 DNA: TGTGCCAGCAGCTTGATAGCGGGGTTTTCCTACGAGCAGTACTTC
D gene: TRBD1; V gene: TRBV27; J gene: TRBJ2-3; clone size: -; CDR3 protein: CASSGTAGDTQYF; CDR3 DNA: TGTGCCAGCAGCGGGACAGCTGGGGATACGCAGTATTTT
D gene: TRBD2; V gene: TRBV5-1; J gene: TRBJ2-7; clone size: -; CDR3 protein: CASSSTSGGPLSYEQYF; CDR3 DNA: TGCGCCAGCAGCTCGACTAGCGGGGGCCCACTTTCCTACGAGCAGTACTTC
D gene: TRBD2; V gene: TRBV7-2; J gene: TRBJ2-3; clone size: -; CDR3 protein: CASSLVLGRGASTDTQYF; CDR3 DNA: TGTGCCAGCAGCTTAGTATTAGGGCGGGGGGCCTCCACAGATACGCAGTATTTT
D gene: TRBD2; V gene: TRBV7-9; J gene: TRBJ2-7; clone size: -; CDR3 protein: CASSSLAGDEQYF; CDR3 DNA: TGTGCCAGCAGCTCACTAGCGGGCGACGAGCAGTACTTC
D gene: -; V gene: TRBV7-9; J gene: TRBJ1-2; clone size: -; CDR3 protein: CASPDLGANYGYTF; CDR3 DNA: TGTGCCAGCCCCGATCTAGGGGCTAACTATGGCTACACCTTC
D gene: -; V gene: TRBV19; J gene: TRBJ1-5; clone size: -; CDR3 protein: CASTPARSSNQPQHF; CDR3 DNA: TGTGCCAGTACCCCCGCGAGGAGTAGCAATCAGCCCCAGCATTTT
D gene: -; V gene: TRBV7-2; J gene: TRBJ1-3; clone size: few; CDR3 protein: CASSLGGSGNTIYF; CDR3 DNA: TGTGCCAGCAGCTTAGGCGGCTCTGGAAACACCATATATTTT
D gene: TRBD2; V gene: TRBV2; J gene: TRBJ2-5; clone size: -; CDR3 protein: CASSGGLAGVGETQYF; CDR3 DNA: TGTGCCAGCAGTGGTGGACTAGCGGGAGTAGGAGAGACCCAGTACTTC
D gene: -; V gene: TRBV5-1; J gene: TRBJ2-1; clone size: -; CDR3 protein: CASSLGVIERGNEQFF; CDR3 DNA: TGCGCCAGCAGCTTGGGGGTCATCGAAAGGGGCAATGAGCAGTTCTTC
D gene: TRBD1; V gene: TRBV19; J gene: TRBJ1-4; clone size: -; CDR3 protein: CAAKGQGEEKLFF; CDR3 DNA: TGTGCCGCTAAGGGACAGGGGGAGGAAAAACTGTTTTTT
D gene: -; V gene: TRBV27; J gene: TRBJ1-6; clone size: -; CDR3 protein: CASRTSQGIGSPLHF; CDR3 DNA: TGTGCCAGCAGAACTTCACAGGGAATCGGTTCACCCCTCCACTTT
D gene: -; V gene: TRBV29-1; J gene: TRBJ1-1; clone size: -; CDR3 protein: CSTKGGGEAFF; CDR3 DNA: TGCAGCACCAAGGGTGGGGGGGAAGCTTTCTTT
D gene: TRBD1; V gene: TRBV9; J gene: TRBJ2-1; clone size: once; CDR3 protein: CASSAGTGAFNEQFF; CDR3 DNA: TGTGCCAGCAGCGCCGGGACAGGGGCTTTCAATGAGCAGTTCTTC
D gene: -; V gene: TRBV19; J gene: TRBJ2-3; clone size: -; CDR3 protein: CASQSGYTDTQYF; CDR3 DNA: TGTGCCAGTCAGAGCGGTTACACAGATACGCAGTATTTT
D gene: -; V gene: TRBV4-1; J gene: TRBJ2-7; clone size: -; CDR3 protein: CASSQEASYEQYF; CDR3 DNA: TGCGCCAGCAGCCAAGAGGCCTCCTACGAGCAGTACTTC
D gene: -; V gene: TRBV30; J gene: TRBJ2-7; clone size: once; CDR3 protein: CAWSEDIISYEQYF; CDR3 DNA: TGTGCCTGGAGTGAGGACATAATCTCCTACGAGCAGTACTTC
D gene: TRBD1; V gene: TRBV18; J gene: TRBJ1-2; clone size: -; CDR3 protein: CASSPTGGEGYTF; CDR3 DNA: TGTGCCAGCTCACCGACAGGGGGCGAGGGCTACACCTTC
D gene: -; V gene: TRBV19; J gene: TRBJ1-1; clone size: -; CDR3 protein: CASSKIQGHNTEAFF; CDR3 DNA: TGTGCCAGTAGTAAAATACAGGGACATAACACTGAAGCTTTCTTT
D gene: -; V gene: TRBV10-3; J gene: TRBJ1-2; clone size: -; CDR3 protein: CAISDQGQTNYGYTF; CDR3 DNA: TGTGCCATCAGTGACCAAGGACAGACGAATTATGGCTACACCTTC
D gene: -; V gene: TRBV29-1; J gene: TRBJ2-5; clone size: -; CDR3 protein: CSVGIRVGETQYF; CDR3 DNA: TGCAGCGTTGGCATCAGGGTGGGCGAGACCCAGTACTTC
D gene: -; V gene: TRBV5-1; J gene: TRBJ1-5; clone size: -; CDR3 protein: CASSETSGSNQPQHF; CDR3 DNA: TGCGCCAGCAGCGAAACCTCGGGGAGCAATCAGCCCCAGCATTTT
D gene: TRBD1; V gene: TRBV4-3; J gene: TRBJ2-1; clone size: -; CDR3 protein: CASSGQGAYNEQFF; CDR3 DNA: TGCGCCAGCAGCGGACAGGGGGCCTACAATGAGCAGTTCTTC
D gene: -; V gene: TRBV21-1; J gene: TRBJ1-6; clone size: few; CDR3 protein: CASRDRVRSPLHF; CDR3 DNA: TGTGCCAGCAGAGACAGGGTTCGGTCACCCCTCCACTTT
D gene: -; V gene: TRBV20-1; J gene: TRBJ2-1; clone size: -; CDR3 protein: CSARAYNEQFF; CDR3 DNA: TGCAGTGCTAGAGCATACAATGAGCAGTTCTTC